This T cell receptor beta chain was sequenced in a study of blood T cells in healthy people across ages. Study-wide results and caveats: Donor CMV status was unknown, possibly confounding expanded clonotype changes.

As for this clonotype: Its antigen is undetermined.

A second PCR, run for roughly 6 to 11 cycles, used a sample-barcoded 5' primer plus a J-beta primer mix. From the 5' RACE reads, TCRdb called clonotypes with MiXCR, one entry per CDR3 protein. The data show 450,000 to 650,000 distinct CDR3 sequences, 20% to 30% seen once. V trimming: 5 bases; J trimming: 6 bases; junction bases outside the gene matches: 9. Germline CDR1 reads DFQATT; CDR2 reads SNEGSKA (reference sequence). This CDR3 region has 15 residues. The same specimen was also included in a second study, on T cells of mothers and their children.

This TCR derives from a boy between 10 and 17 years old in good health. This rearrangement joins TRBV20-1 to TRBJ2-5, with TRBD2 identical over 13 bases. Sequenced sample: blood. CDR3 protein: CSAVSGLAGPKTQYF. CDR3 DNA sequence: TGCAGTGCTGTCTCGGGACTAGCGGGGCCAAAGACCCAGTACTTC.